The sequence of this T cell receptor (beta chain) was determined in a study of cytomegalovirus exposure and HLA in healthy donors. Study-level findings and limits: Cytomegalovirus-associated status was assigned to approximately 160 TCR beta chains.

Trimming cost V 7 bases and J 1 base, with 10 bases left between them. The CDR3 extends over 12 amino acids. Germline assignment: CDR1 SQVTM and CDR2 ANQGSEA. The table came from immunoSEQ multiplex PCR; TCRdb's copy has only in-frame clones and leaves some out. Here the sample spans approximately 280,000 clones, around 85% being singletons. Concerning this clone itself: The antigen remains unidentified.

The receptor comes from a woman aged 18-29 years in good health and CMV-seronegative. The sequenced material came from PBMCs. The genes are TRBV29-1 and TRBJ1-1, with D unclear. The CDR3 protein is CSGSMRNTEAFF. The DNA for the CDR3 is TGCAGCGGATCAATGCGGAACACTGAAGCTTTCTTT.